This T cell receptor beta chain was found in a study of liver allograft versus peripheral blood T cells. For the study at large: Blood and transplanted-liver T cell receptor repertoires from recipients were compared. Study-wide results and limits: Within liver allografts, T cell receptor repertoires were reportedly different from those in peripheral blood.

V lost 3 bases and J lost 1; bases outside the gene matches: 6. The CDR3 totals 15 residues. Germline V CDR1 and CDR2: KGHSH, LQKENI. Within the sample, this clonotype is large. Its cognate antigen is unknown. In TCRdb, the reads were re-called with MiXCR into one record per CDR3 protein. Of thousands of distinct CDR3 sequences listed, just over 14% are singletons. The receptor's source is a human patient who had a liver transplant. Some T cells may be transferred from the graft donor. V and J are TRBV18 and TRBJ2-7, with 7 positions matching TRBD1. For the CDR3, the DNA is TGTGCCAGCTCACCTAAGGGACAGACTTCCTACGAGCAGTACTTC. This gives the protein CASSPKGQTSYEQYF.